This T cell receptor (beta chain) was found in a study of shared clonotypes between healthy human individuals. Germline V gives CDR1 SGHTA, CDR2 FQGNSA. There are 15 residues in the CDR3. The junction had 6 bases not matched to a gene; V was cut back by 2 bases and J by 5 bases. Notes on the study in general: Rarefaction showed sorted-subset sequencing was incomplete despite large depth.

Here immunoSEQ multiplex PCR was the method, and the copy in TCRdb shows in-frame clones only, minus some. The table shows 1,500,000 or so clones, with about 98.5% occurring only once. Regarding this clone: Its target is unknown.

A split of CD4+ cells into CD45RA+ naive and CD45RA-negative memory subsets was performed. This chain joins TRBV7-2 and TRBJ2-3; TRBD2 agrees at 8 bases. The receptor was isolated from a man aged 25 to 45 in good health. Sequencing used naive CD4+ T cells sorted from blood. Sample subset: CD45RA+ positively selected. The CDR3 region is CASSLWGLGVDTQYF. CDR3 DNA sequence: TGTGCCAGCAGCTTATGGGGACTAGGAGTAGATACGCAGTATTTT.